The 24 T cell receptor beta chains presented below share a single source sample, sequenced in a study. TCRdb reanalysed the 5' RACE reads using MiXCR and keeps one entry per CDR3 protein. In the table there are 55,000 to 80,000 distinct CDR3 sequences, approximately 23% of which are singletons. Material for sequencing was memory CD4+ T cells sorted from a lymph node. The sample's subset: memory CD4+ T cells, CD4+CD45RO+CD25-. The source of these receptors is a female donor with breast cancer.

This clonotype showed up just a few times. V is TRBV7-2 and J is TRBJ2-5; no firm D call. Germline V gene lookup returns CDR1 SGHTA and CDR2 FQGNSA. The CDR3 totals 14 residues. Trimming took 0 bases from V and 1 from J, leaving 6 bases between them. In DNA, the CDR3 is TGTGCCAGCAGCTTAGCAGCTCTCCAAGAGACCCAGTACTTC. Translation: CASSLAALQETQYF.

This clonotype was seen a few times. This chain uses TRBV7-2 with TRBJ1-3; D is ambiguous. There are 16 residues in the CDR3. The germline V and J ends were trimmed by 0 bases and 2 bases, with 11 bases remaining between them. The germline V gene has CDR1 SGHTA and CDR2 FQGNSA. The CDR3 here is CASSLAPNGAGNTIYF. The CDR3 coding sequence is TGTGCCAGCAGCTTAGCCCCCAATGGGGCTGGAAACACCATATATTTT. Full variable domain (remainder filled in from reference TRBV7-2 and TRBJ1-3): GAGVSQSPSNKVTEKGKDVELRCDPISGHTALYWYRQSLGQGLEFLIYFQGNSAPDKSGLPSDRFSAERTGGSVSTLTIQRTQQEDSAVYLCASSLAPNGAGNTIYFGEGSWLTVV.

This clonotype was observed a handful of times. V usage is TRBV6-1 and J usage is TRBJ1-5; 7 bases are shared with TRBD1. The CDR3 extends over 16 amino acids. Germline lookup yields CDR1 MNHNS and CDR2 SASEGT. The V segment lost 3 bases and the J segment 7 bases; nucleotides outside the gene matches: 12. The CDR3 sequence: CASSEFGTVIGQPQHF. CDR3 nucleotide sequence: TGTGCCAGCAGTGAGTTCGGGACAGTCATTGGGCAGCCCCAGCATTTT.

This clonotype was counted many times. V and J are TRBV20-1 and TRBJ1-1, with D possibly TRBD1 on 5 matching bases. Per germline, CDR1 DFQATT and CDR2 SNEGSKA (reference sequence). The V and J ends lost 1 base and 4 bases respectively, with 10 bases between them. The length of the CDR3 is 13 residues. Here the CDR3 DNA reads TGCAGTGCTAGAGTTTCGGGGGGCACTGAAGCTTTCTTT. Translation: CSARVSGGTEAFF.

This clonotype was counted many times. The V and J genes are TRBV6-5 and TRBJ1-5; possible D gene TRBD1, 5 bases. Germline CDR1 and CDR2: MNHEY and SVGAGI. The CDR3 has 12 amino acids. V shed 6 bases and J shed 9 bases, with 12 bases lying between them. The CDR3: CASRDGQGPQHF. Here the CDR3 DNA reads TGTGCCAGCAGGGACGGACAAGGGCCCCAGCATTTT.

Worth noting for this clonotype: Since the CDR3 does not end with the conserved phenylalanine or tryptophan, this likely comes from a read error. The CDR3, as DNA: TGTGCCAGCAGCTTAACGTTCGCAAATGAGCAGTTCGTC. It specifies CASSLTFANEQFV. This chain links TRBV7-3 with TRBJ2-1; D remains ambiguous. Germline assignment: CDR1 SGHTA and CDR2 FQGTGA. The CDR3 spans 13 residues. V was cut by 0 bases and J by 7 bases, with 7 bases left in between.

This chain connects TRBV15 to TRBJ1-1, with a possible D match to TRBD1 (5 bases). CDR1 and CDR2 (germline): LNHNV, YYDKDF (reference sequence). The CDR3 length is 15 residues. V was trimmed by 1 base and J by 2 bases, leaving 11 bases between them. CDR3 sequence (DNA): TGTGCCACCAGCAGAGGGGGGATACAAAACACTGAAGCTTTCTTT. It translates to CATSRGGIQNTEAFF.

This clonotype was seen a few times. The chain combines TRBV12-3 or TRBV12-4 with TRBJ2-3; possible D gene TRBD2, 6 bases. The germline V and J ends were trimmed by 5 bases and 4 bases, with 13 bases remaining between them. CDR3 length: 14 amino acids. CDR3 DNA: TGTGCCAGCAGTCCCAGACTAGTGGCAGATACGCAGTATTTT. Amino acid sequence: CASSPRLVADTQYF.

This clonotype was counted once. This chain links TRBV9 with TRBJ2-7; the match to TRBD1 covers 7 bases. With 0 bases clipped from V and 4 bases from J, the junction kept 10 bases outside the gene matches. Germline lookup yields CDR1 SGDLS and CDR2 YYNGEE. This CDR3 contains 16 residues. The CDR3 region is CASSVVRDSASYEQYF. CDR3 coding DNA: TGTGCCAGCAGCGTAGTTCGGGACAGTGCCTCTTACGAGCAGTACTTC.

Here the CDR3 reads CASSPGTSGGAETQYF. The CDR3 bases are TGTGCCAGCAGCCCCGGGACTAGCGGAGGGGCGGAGACCCAGTACTTC. This chain joins TRBV7-3 and TRBJ2-5, with 11 bases aligning to TRBD2. J was trimmed by 5 bases and V by 5 bases; bases with no gene match: 10. The germline CDR1 and CDR2 sequences are SGHTA and FQGTGA. The CDR3 loop spans 16 amino acids.

The rearrangement links TRBV4-1 to TRBJ1-6; D ambiguous. The V gene's germline CDR1 is MGHRA and CDR2 YSYEKL. V gave up 4 bases and J gave up 10 bases, with 14 bases separating them. This CDR3 is 14 amino acids long. CDR3 bases: TGCGCCAGCAGCCCGGTGAGGTCCGGATCACCCCTCCACTTT. Protein: CASSPVRSGSPLHF.

This clonotype was seen a handful of times. The rearrangement links TRBV5-1 to TRBJ2-1, with D perhaps TRBD1 (6 bases). Germline CDR1 reads SGHRS; CDR2 reads YFSETQ. The CDR3 extends over 15 amino acids. The V gene lost 5 bases and the J gene lost 9 bases, with 21 bases spanning the gap. This chain's CDR3 is CASSPRGTGYGEQFF. CDR3 DNA sequence: TGCGCCAGCAGTCCCAGGGGCACGGGGTATGGTGAGCAGTTCTTC.

A few counts support this clonotype. The CDR3 nucleotides are TGCAGTGCTACCGAATTGACTAGCGGGAGGGCCGGGTACGAGCAGTACTTC. Its translation is CSATELTSGRAGYEQYF. The chain links TRBV20-1 to TRBJ2-7, with 14 bases identical to TRBD2. CDR1 and CDR2 (germline): DFQATT, SNEGSKA (reference sequence). V trimming: 4 bases; J trimming: 4 bases; junction bases outside the gene matches: 12. This CDR3 comprises 17 residues.

The chain employs TRBV28 and TRBJ2-5, with 8 nucleotides matching TRBD1. The germline V gene has CDR1 MDHEN and CDR2 SYDVKM. This CDR3 contains 16 residues. V lost 6 bases to trimming and J lost 4 bases; unmatched junction nucleotides: 13. The CDR3 here is CASRPSQGAVSETQYF. CDR3 in DNA: TGTGCCAGCAGACCGTCCCAGGGGGCGGTATCAGAGACCCAGTACTTC.

The sample holds many counts of this clonotype. The chain carries TRBV9 and TRBJ2-5; 7 bases align to TRBD1. The CDR3 contains 14 residues. CDR1 is SGDLS, CDR2 YYNGEE, per germline. The ends lost 3 bases at V and 4 bases at J; junction bases unmatched: 6. CDR3 sequence: CASSATGSGETQYF. The CDR3 bases are TGTGCCAGCAGCGCGACAGGGTCTGGAGAGACCCAGTACTTC.

This clonotype has a handful of counts. This chain links TRBV29-1 with TRBJ1-1, with TRBD1 matching 7 bases. V was pared by 6 bases and J by 10 bases, with 8 bases of the junction left unmatched. The CDR3 length is 11 residues. Germline CDR1 is SQVTM and CDR2 is ANQGSEA. CDR3 protein: CSVLGGGVAFF. The CDR3, as DNA: TGCAGCGTATTAGGAGGGGGCGTAGCTTTCTTT.

This clonotype has ten or more counts. The V and J genes are TRBV5-1 and TRBJ2-7; the D is unclear. This CDR3 contains 15 residues. V gave up 0 bases and J gave up 3 bases, with 13 bases separating them. Germline V CDR1 and CDR2: SGHRS, YFSETQ. This CDR3 reads CASSLEDGLHYEQYF. Here the CDR3 DNA reads TGCGCCAGCAGCTTGGAGGACGGGCTCCACTACGAGCAGTACTTC.

This clonotype has just a few counts. The rearrangement uses TRBV7-3 and TRBJ2-1; D is unclear. The CDR3 contains 12 residues. CDR1 is SGHTA and CDR2 is FQGTGA in the germline V gene. Trimming pared 2 bases from V and 8 bases from J, leaving 7 bases between. CDR3 sequence reads: CASSLGKDEQFF. In nucleotides, the CDR3 is TGTGCCAGCAGCTTAGGAAAGGATGAGCAGTTCTTC.

To note about this clonotype: Mismatch with germline at one junction end may stem from a read error. CDR3 amino acids: CASSLNQPRHF. The DNA of the CDR3 is TGTGCCAGCAGTTTAAACCAGCCCCGGCATTTT. The V call is TRBV12-3 or TRBV12-4, the J call TRBJ1-5, with no clear D. This CDR3 comprises 11 residues.

J is TRBJ1-2 and V is TRBV6-5; D unclear. From germline, CDR1 is MNHEY and CDR2 SVGAGI. The CDR3 is 13 amino acids. Trimming took 7 bases from V and 7 from J, leaving 16 bases between them. CDR3 residues: CASIRGKGSGYTF. DNA of the CDR3: TGTGCCAGCATCCGGGGAAAGGGCTCTGGCTACACCTTC.

The chain uses TRBV2 and TRBJ1-6; 7 bases line up with TRBD1. CDR3 size: 16 residues. CDR1 is SNHLY and CDR2 is FYNNEI in the germline V gene. V shed 6 bases, J shed 7 bases, and the junction held 12 bases outside the gene matches. The chain's CDR3 is CASRKEGQKKNSPLHF. The CDR3 DNA follows: TGTGCCAGCAGAAAAGAGGGACAGAAGAAGAATTCACCCCTCCACTTT.

This clonotype was observed many times. The chain carries TRBV15 and TRBJ2-3; 11 bases fit TRBD1. Looked up from germline, CDR1 is LNHNV and CDR2 is YYDKDF (reference sequence). The V segment lost 5 bases and the J segment 4 bases; nucleotides outside the gene matches: 2. This CDR3 is 14 amino acids long. CDR3 region: CATSPGQGADTQYF. CDR3 nucleotide sequence: TGTGCCACCAGCCCGGGACAGGGGGCAGATACGCAGTATTTT.

The chain combines TRBV6-1 with TRBJ1-5, with a weak D call TRBD1 (5 bases). This CDR3 contains 14 residues. With 2 bases removed from V and 7 bases from J, the gap between germline ends came to 12 bases. Per the germline V gene, CDR1 is MNHNS and CDR2 is SASEGT. CDR3 protein: CASSENGGRQPQHF. CDR3 nucleotide sequence: TGTGCCAGCAGTGAAAACGGGGGTAGGCAGCCCCAGCATTTT.

This clonotype was found a few times. The rearrangement uses TRBV5-5 and TRBJ1-5; tentatively, D is TRBD1 (6 bases). The CDR3 is 14 amino acids. V shed 4 bases and J shed 5 bases, with 13 bases lying between them. Per germline, CDR1 SGHKS and CDR2 YYEKEE (reference sequence). CDR3 protein: CASSPDSQDQPQHF. The CDR3 region has the DNA TGTGCCAGCAGCCCGGACAGTCAGGATCAGCCCCAGCATTTT.